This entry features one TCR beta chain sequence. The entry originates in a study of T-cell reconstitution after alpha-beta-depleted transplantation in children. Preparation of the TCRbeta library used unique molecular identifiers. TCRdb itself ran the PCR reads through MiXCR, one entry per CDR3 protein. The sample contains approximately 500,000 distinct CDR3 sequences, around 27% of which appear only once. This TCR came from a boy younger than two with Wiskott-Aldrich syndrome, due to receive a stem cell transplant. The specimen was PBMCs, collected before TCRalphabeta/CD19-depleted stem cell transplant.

The CDR3 coding sequence is TGCAGTGCTAGAAAGGGGAGCTCCTATAATTCACCCCTCCACTTT. Residues: CSARKGSSYNSPLHF. The chain employs TRBV20-1 and TRBJ1-6, with TRBD1 as a possible D gene (5 bases). The germline CDR1 and CDR2 sequences are DFQATT and SNEGSKA (reference sequence). The CDR3 runs to 15 residues. Trimming left V 2 bases short and J 0 bases short, with 8 bases between.